One and the same sample provided the 13 T cell receptor beta chains below, sequenced in a study of T cells after yellow fever vaccination. TCRdb re-analysed the 5' RACE reads in MiXCR, keeping a single row per CDR3 protein. The sample lists about 220,000 distinct CDR3 sequences, about 3% occurring once. The source material was CD4+ T cells sorted from PBMCs, sampled 10 days after the yellow fever booster vaccination. These TCRs come from a man aged 18 to 29 who received the YFV17D yellow fever vaccine.

At least ten counts were recorded for this clonotype. The chain employs TRBV7-2 and TRBJ2-3, with 8 bases fitting TRBD2. The ends lost 1 base at V and 4 bases at J; junction bases unmatched: 7. The CDR3 spans 16 residues. The germline CDR1 and CDR2 sequences are SGHTA and FQGNSA. CDR3 nucleotides: TGTGCCAGCAGCTTAGAGCTTGCGGGGGGCGCAGATACGCAGTATTTT. Amino acid sequence: CASSLELAGGADTQYF.

This clonotype occurred a few times. The chain joins TRBV20-1 to TRBJ1-2; 7 positions match TRBD1. V gave up 5 bases and J gave up 4 bases; unmatched junction bases: 19. The germline V gene encodes CDR1 DFQATT and CDR2 SNEGSKA (reference sequence). The CDR3 contains 17 residues. This chain's CDR3 is CSAPQTRTGDRPYGYTF. CDR3 nucleotide sequence: TGCAGTGCTCCACAGACCCGGACAGGCGACCGACCCTATGGCTACACCTTC.

This clonotype was seen many times. The gene calls are TRBV7-2 and TRBJ2-4, with 11 positions matching TRBD2. The CDR3 contains 15 residues. V dropped 3 bases and J dropped 7; count of bases not matched to a gene: 5. Per germline, CDR1 SGHTA and CDR2 FQGNSA. The CDR3 is CASSFSGGAGNIQYF. The CDR3 DNA reads as TGTGCCAGCAGCTTTAGCGGGGGGGCAGGTAACATTCAGTACTTC.

This clonotype came up many times. The J gene is TRBJ2-4, the V gene TRBV18; possibly TRBD1 for D (6 bases). V shed 4 bases and J shed 5 bases, with 18 bases lying between them. Germline V gene sequence: CDR1 KGHSH, CDR2 LQKENI. The CDR3 loop spans 16 amino acids. The CDR3 DNA follows: TGTGCCAGCTCACTGACAGGCCCGACAGCTGAAAACATTCAGTACTTC. Its protein product is CASSLTGPTAENIQYF.

About this clonotype: An end of the junction differs from the germline gene, which may be a read error. The chain couples TRBV7-7 to TRBJ2-1, with D possibly being TRBD1 (6 bases). The length of the CDR3 is 13 residues. Germline lookup yields CDR1 SSHAT and CDR2 FNYEAQ (reference sequence). The CDR3 DNA follows: TGTGCTAGCAGCTCGGGACACCTTACGGGGCAGTTCTTC. Translation: CASSSGHLTGQFF.

This clonotype was found many times. This chain links TRBV2 with TRBJ2-6; weak D call: TRBD1 (6 bases). Per germline, CDR1 SNHLY and CDR2 FYNNEI. There are 14 residues in the CDR3. V dropped 9 bases and J dropped 2 bases, with 11 bases sitting between them. The CDR3 nucleotides read TGTGCCAGTATCCGGGACACTGGGGCCAACGTCCTGACTTTC. This codes for CASIRDTGANVLTF.

The chain is built from TRBV4-3 and TRBJ1-5; possible D gene TRBD1, 5 bases. V dropped 0 bases and J dropped 4 bases, with 19 bases sitting between them. Germline V CDR1 and CDR2: LGHNA, YSLEER. This CDR3 spans 18 amino acids. The chain's CDR3 is CASSQEFGRGTGNQPQHF. CDR3 in DNA: TGCGCCAGCAGCCAAGAATTTGGTCGGGGGACGGGTAATCAGCCCCAGCATTTT.

The V call is TRBV14, the J call TRBJ2-1; 7 nucleotides line up with TRBD1. The length of the CDR3 is 15 residues. The germline CDR1 and CDR2 sequences are SGHDN and FVKESK. V was clipped by 4 bases and J by 5 bases; unmatched bases: 8. The chain's CDR3 is CASSRRQGRDNEQFF. The DNA of the CDR3 is TGTGCCAGCAGCCGACGACAGGGCCGGGACAATGAGCAGTTCTTC.

There are many counts of this clonotype. The rearrangement joins TRBV12-3 or TRBV12-4 to TRBJ1-3; maybe TRBD1 (6 bases). This CDR3 contains 15 residues. Trimming took off 6 bases at V and 2 bases at J, with 14 bases between the two ends. The CDR3 DNA reads as TGTGCCAGCAGCTACCAGGGGAGACCTGGAAACACCATATATTTT. The encoded protein is CASSYQGRPGNTIYF.

This clonotype was counted ten times or more. The chain recombines TRBV18 with TRBJ2-7; D is unclear. The V end lost 2 bases, the J end lost 4 bases, and 15 bases lay between the germline ends. Germline V gives CDR1 KGHSH, CDR2 LQKENI. The CDR3 sequence is 15 residues long. CDR3 amino acids: CASSPGRPSGYEQYF. In DNA form, the CDR3 reads TGTGCCAGCTCACCAGGACGGCCGAGTGGGTACGAGCAGTACTTC.

The sample holds a few counts of this clonotype. The rearrangement joins TRBV6-2 or TRBV6-3 to TRBJ1-1; TRBD1 aligns across 9 bases. Germline CDR1 is MNHEY and CDR2 is SVGEGT. V was clipped by 5 bases and J by 6 bases; unmatched bases: 10. This CDR3 is 15 amino acids long. In DNA, the CDR3 is TGTGCCAGCAGTAGACGGACAGGGGCTGGGGCTGAAGCTTTCTTT. This codes for CASSRRTGAGAEAFF.

This clonotype occurred many times. The chain combines TRBV7-2 with TRBJ2-1; TRBD2 matches 7 bases. The CDR3 has 18 amino acids. Germline-derived CDR1 and CDR2 are SGHTA and FQGNSA. V lost 2 bases and J lost 3; bases outside the gene matches: 13. The CDR3 region has the DNA TGTGCCAGCAGCTTATTATCCGGGGGGTCCCCCTTCTACAATGAGCAGTTCTTC. This sequence encodes CASSLLSGGSPFYNEQFF.

This clonotype was seen ten or more times. V gene TRBV19 combines with J gene TRBJ2-1; 8 positions agree with TRBD2. Looked up from germline, CDR1 is LNHDA and CDR2 is SQIVND (reference sequence). Trimming at V came to 9 bases and at J to 3 bases, leaving 13 bases not matched to a gene. CDR3 length: 16 amino acids. CDR3 region: CASLVSGGNLYNEQFF. The CDR3 nucleotides are TGTGCCAGCTTAGTGAGCGGGGGAAACCTCTACAATGAGCAGTTCTTC.